Listed below are T cell receptor beta chains from one sample, sequenced in a study of siplizumab effects on memory and regulatory T cells. Sequencing was performed with immunoSEQ multiplex PCR; in TCRdb, only in-frame clones are kept and a portion is missing. The sample has 90,000 to 130,000 clones, around nine tenths seen once. The specimen sequenced was CD4+ T cells sorted from blood. These receptors originate from a human donor in good health. Both conserved end residues are part of each CDR3. The D gene is left open where the match is weak. The size entry is marked missing in some rows and otherwise reads once, few, many or a size class.

>TRBJ2-1|TRBV14|-|TRBD2
TGTGCCAGCAGCAGTATAGCGGGGTCCTACAATGAGCAGTTCTTC
CASSSIAGSYNEQFF
>TRBJ1-2|TRBV6-5|-|TRBD1
TGTGCCAGCAGCCAGACAGGGAACTATGGCTACACCTTC
CASSQTGNYGYTF
>TRBJ2-7|TRBV6-5|few|-
TGTGCCAGCAGTTACTCGAATCGGGTTCTCTACGAGCAGTACTTC
CASSYSNRVLYEQYF
>TRBJ2-7|TRBV6-5|-|TRBD1
TGTGCCAGCAGTTACTCGGGGACAGGGGTCTACGAGCAGTACTTC
CASSYSGTGVYEQYF
>TRBJ2-7|TRBV5-1|few|-
TGCGCCAGCAGCTCCCTACCGGGCCCCTACGAGCAGTACTTC
CASSSLPGPYEQYF
>TRBJ1-1|TRBV21-1|-|-
TGTGCCAGCAGCGCCGCAGGGGAACAAGACACTGAAGCTTTCTTT
CASSAAGEQDTEAFF
>TRBJ2-5|TRBV11-2|-|TRBD1
TGTGCCAGCAGCGTCGGACAGGGTGGCGAGACCCAGTACTTC
CASSVGQGGETQYF
>TRBJ1-2|TRBV6-1|-|-
TGTGCCAGCAGTGCGACCCGGGATGGCTACACCTTC
CASSATRDGYTF
>TRBJ1-4|TRBV15|-|-
TGTGCCACCAGCAGAGGACAGGAGTCCGAAAAACTGTTTTTT
CATSRGQESEKLFF
>TRBJ2-4|TRBV7-6|-|-
TGTGCCAGCAGCTTAGCGGACTGGGACATTCAGTACTTC
CASSLADWDIQYF
>TRBJ2-7|TRBV5-1|-|-
TGCGCCAGCAGCTTGGTAGTTTCCGAGGAGCAGTACTTC
CASSLVVSEEQYF
>TRBJ1-2|TRBV7-2|-|TRBD1
TGTGCCAGCAGCTTATCTCTGGGACAGGGCTATGGCTACACCTTC
CASSLSLGQGYGYTF
>TRBJ2-1|TRBV5-1|few|-
TGCGCCAGCAGCTTGGATTCTTTTGGGGAGCAGTTCTTC
CASSLDSFGEQFF
>TRBJ2-7|TRBV14|once|-
TGTGCCAGCAGCCAAGATCGTATCCGGGGTGGGTACGAGCAGTACTTC
CASSQDRIRGGYEQYF
>TRBJ1-1|TRBV18|-|-
TGTGCCAGCTCACCGACAATGAACACTGAAGCTTTCTTT
CASSPTMNTEAFF
>TRBJ1-5|TRBV2|-|-
TGTGCCAGCACCGGGGAGAGAAGCAATCAGCCCCAGCATTTT
CASTGERSNQPQHF
>TRBJ2-7|TRBV2|-|-
TGTGCCAGCAGGGGTGGAGGGGTCGAGCAGTACTTC
CASRGGGVEQYF
>TRBJ1-3|TRBV14|-|-
TGTGCCAGCAGCCAAGCAGGGGCTCTCGGAAACACCATATATTTT
CASSQAGALGNTIYF
>TRBJ2-3|TRBV7-9|-|TRBD2
TGTGCCAGCAGCCTAGCCCTAGCGGGAGTCACAGATACGCAGTATTTT
CASSLALAGVTDTQYF
>TRBJ1-3|TRBV18|-|-
TGTGCCAGCTCACCACAAACAGCGTCCTCTGGAAACACCATATATTTT
CASSPQTASSGNTIYF
>TRBJ1-5|TRBV5-6|-|-
TGTGCCAGCAGCGAGGGGTATCAGCCCCAGCATTTT
CASSEGYQPQHF
>TRBJ2-5|TRBV27|-|TRBD1
TGTGCCAGCAGTGCGAAGGGGGCGCGATTGGTCGGGGAGACCCAGTACTTC
CASSAKGARLVGETQYF
>TRBJ2-4|TRBV28|-|-
TGTGCCAGCAGCGGTCCGCTGGCCCGTCTCGGGTCTCAGTACTTC
CASSGPLARLGSQYF
>TRBJ1-1|TRBV5-1|-|TRBD1
TGCGCCAGCAGCTTGAACGCAGGGGGCGAGTGGACTGAAGCTTTCTTT
CASSLNAGGEWTEAFF
>TRBJ1-4|TRBV2|-|-
TGTGCCAGCAGTTTACGGGACGCGGGTGAAAAACTGTTTTTT
CASSLRDAGEKLFF
>TRBJ1-3|TRBV7-9|-|TRBD1
TGTGCCAGCAGCATCGTGGCAGGGGGCAGAGGGACTGGAAACACCATATATTTT
CASSIVAGGRGTGNTIYF
>TRBJ1-5|TRBV29-1|-|-
TGCAGCGTTTCTACGACAGGTGATAGCAATCAGCCCCAGCATTTT
CSVSTTGDSNQPQHF
>TRBJ2-7|TRBV7-9|-|-
TGTGCCAGCAGCTCCAGCCAGAACTCCTACGAGCAGTACTTC
CASSSSQNSYEQYF
>TRBJ1-1|TRBV2|-|-
TGTGCCAGCAGGAGGGGAAAACCGAACACTGAAGCTTTCTTT
CASRRGKPNTEAFF
>TRBJ2-1|TRBV4-1|-|TRBD2
TGCGCCAGCAGCCAGGGACTAGCGGGAGTGACCTACAATGAGCAGTTCTTC
CASSQGLAGVTYNEQFF
>TRBJ2-3|TRBV12-5|-|-
TGTGCTAGTGGTACTGGGACCGCCAGTCTAGATACGCAGTATTTT
CASGTGTASLDTQYF
>TRBJ1-2|TRBV30|-|-
TGTGCCTGGAGCCGTTCAGGGCACGGCTACACCTTC
CAWSRSGHGYTF
>TRBJ2-7|TRBV15|-|-
TGTGCCACCAGCAGAGATCTAGGCGCCCAACCTGACGAGCAGTACTTC
CATSRDLGAQPDEQYF
>TRBJ2-7|TRBV13|-|TRBD1
TGTGCCAGCAGCGAAAGACAGGGGGCCTACGAGCAGTACTTC
CASSERQGAYEQYF
>TRBJ2-1|TRBV6-5|-|-
TGTGCCAGCAGGGACTACTACAATGAGCAGTTCTTC
CASRDYYNEQFF
>TRBJ2-2|TRBV2|-|-
TGTGCCAGCAGTTTACAGGGCACCGGGGAGCTGTTTTTT
CASSLQGTGELFF
>TRBJ2-1|TRBV7-2|-|TRBD2
TGTGCCAGCAGCATGACTAGCGGGACCCCCTACAATGAGCAGTTCTTC
CASSMTSGTPYNEQFF
>TRBJ1-2|TRBV5-8|-|-
TGTGCCAGCAGCCGTTTGGGGGCAGGGCCCAGGGGCTACACCTTC
CASSRLGAGPRGYTF
>TRBJ1-2|TRBV6-5|-|TRBD1
TGTGCCAGCAGTCAGGGAGGGGGCAGACTCTCTGGCTACACCTTC
CASSQGGGRLSGYTF
>TRBJ1-1|TRBV2|-|-
TGTGCCAGCATCGAGACAGAGAACACTGAAGCTTTCTTT
CASIETENTEAFF
>TRBJ2-2|TRBV9|-|-
TGTGCCAGCAGCGTAGAGGGGGTGGGCACCGGGGAGCTGTTTTTT
CASSVEGVGTGELFF
>TRBJ1-1|TRBV7-9|-|-
TGTGCCAGCAGCTTTCTTCGAGGGAACACTGAAGCTTTCTTT
CASSFLRGNTEAFF
>TRBJ2-7|TRBV4-1|-|TRBD1
TGCGCCAGCAGCTCAACAGGGGGCTCCTACGAGCAGTACTTC
CASSSTGGSYEQYF
>TRBJ2-1|TRBV7-9|-|-
TGTGCCAGCAGCCCAGGGTTGGGTAGAAATGAGCAGTTCTTC
CASSPGLGRNEQFF
>TRBJ2-2|TRBV5-4|-|-
TGTGCCAGCAGCTCCGGGGCACGTAACACCGGGGAGCTGTTTTTT
CASSSGARNTGELFF